This TCR beta chain came from a study of TIL therapy for anti-PD-1-resistant metastatic lung cancer. Germline V gives CDR1 KGHSH, CDR2 LQKENI. This CDR3 has 11 amino acids. V shed 3 bases and J shed 6 bases, with 3 bases lying between them. The immunoSEQ assay was v3. Assay: immunoSEQ multiplex PCR; the TCRdb copy retains only in-frame clones and omits some. Of about 60,000 clones listed, around 63% are singletons. Time point given: pre-treatment sample, taken before nivolumab and TIL therapy. Stage 4 NSCLC adults joined between October 2017 and early 2020. With respect to this clone: The antigen remains unidentified.

Study-wide points: The cohort had more treatment-naive, never-smoker and oncogene-addicted patients than typical.

This clonotype was obtained from a person between 30 and 80 years old with non-small cell lung cancer. The chain uses TRBV18 and TRBJ2-1; D is uncertain. The material was blood, obtained at baseline. CDR3 protein: CASSPGNEQFF. CDR3 DNA sequence: TGTGCCAGCTCACCGGGCAATGAGCAGTTCTTC.